This T cell receptor (beta chain) was captured by sequencing in a study of T cell changes during pregnancy in multiple sclerosis. Assay: immunoSEQ multiplex PCR; the TCRdb copy retains only in-frame clones and omits some. The data hold tens of thousands of clones, with roughly 93% observed a single time. Trimming pared 0 bases from V and 2 bases from J, leaving 15 bases between. Germline loops: CDR1 SGHRS, CDR2 YFSETQ. This CDR3 spans 16 amino acids. The origin of this receptor is a female donor with multiple sclerosis, enrolled in a pregnancy study. Sequences were derived from peripheral blood, sampled in the second trimester of pregnancy. The rearrangement joins TRBV5-1 to TRBJ2-7; D is possibly TRBD1 (6 bases). The CDR3 reads CASSLDSQGSPYEQYF. The CDR3 nucleotides read TGCGCCAGCAGCTTGGATTCACAGGGAAGCCCCTACGAGCAGTACTTC.